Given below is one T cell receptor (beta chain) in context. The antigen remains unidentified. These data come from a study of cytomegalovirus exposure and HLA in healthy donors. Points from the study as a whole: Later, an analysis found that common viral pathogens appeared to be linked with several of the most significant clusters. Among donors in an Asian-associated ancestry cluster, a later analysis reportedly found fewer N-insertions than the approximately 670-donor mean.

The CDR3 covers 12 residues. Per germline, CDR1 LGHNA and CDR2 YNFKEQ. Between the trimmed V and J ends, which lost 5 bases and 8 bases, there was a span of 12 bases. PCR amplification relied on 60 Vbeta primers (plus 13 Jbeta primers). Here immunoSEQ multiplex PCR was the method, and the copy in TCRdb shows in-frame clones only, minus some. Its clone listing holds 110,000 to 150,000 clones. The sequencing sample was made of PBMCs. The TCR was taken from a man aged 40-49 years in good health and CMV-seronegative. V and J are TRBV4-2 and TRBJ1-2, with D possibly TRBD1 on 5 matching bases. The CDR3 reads CASSGRAYGYTF. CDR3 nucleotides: TGTGCCAGCAGCGGCAGGGCGTACGGCTACACCTTC.